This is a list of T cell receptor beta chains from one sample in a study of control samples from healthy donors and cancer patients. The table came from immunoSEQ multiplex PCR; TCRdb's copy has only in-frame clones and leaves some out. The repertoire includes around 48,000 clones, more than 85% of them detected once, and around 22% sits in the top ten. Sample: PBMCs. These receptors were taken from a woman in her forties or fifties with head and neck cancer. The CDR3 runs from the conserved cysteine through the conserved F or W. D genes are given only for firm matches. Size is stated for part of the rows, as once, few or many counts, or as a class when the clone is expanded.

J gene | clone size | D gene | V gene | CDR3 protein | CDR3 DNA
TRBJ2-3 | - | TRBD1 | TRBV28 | CASRAGQGFTGGTDTQYF | TGTGCCAGCAGGGCGGGACAGGGGTTTACGGGCGGCACAGATACGCAGTATTTT
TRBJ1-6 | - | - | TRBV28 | CASSSASRTVSGYNSPLHF | TGTGCCAGCAGCTCAGCTAGCAGGACAGTCTCGGGCTATAATTCACCCCTCCACTTT
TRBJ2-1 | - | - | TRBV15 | CATSRDRSNNEQFF | TGTGCCACCAGCAGAGATCGGTCCAACAATGAGCAGTTCTTC
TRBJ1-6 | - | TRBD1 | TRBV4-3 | CASSLSPGTGTTYNSPLHF | TGCGCCAGCAGCCTGAGTCCCGGGACAGGGACTACCTATAATTCACCCCTCCACTTT
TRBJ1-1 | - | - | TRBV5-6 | CASSLATTEAFF | TGTGCCAGCAGCTTGGCAACCACTGAAGCTTTCTTT
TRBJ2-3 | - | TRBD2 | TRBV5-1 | CASSLEVTSGADTQYF | TGCGCCAGCAGCTTGGAGGTGACTAGCGGGGCAGATACGCAGTATTTT
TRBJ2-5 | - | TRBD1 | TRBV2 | CASSRDRKTQYF | TGTGCCAGCAGTCGGGACAGGAAGACCCAGTACTTC
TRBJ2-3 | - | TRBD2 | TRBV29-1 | CSAGLAGAADTQYF | TGCAGCGCTGGACTAGCAGGGGCGGCAGATACGCAGTATTTT
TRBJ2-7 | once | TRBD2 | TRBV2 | CASATSGGDYEQYF | TGTGCCAGCGCAACTAGCGGGGGGGACTACGAGCAGTACTTC
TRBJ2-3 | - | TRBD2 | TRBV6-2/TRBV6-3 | CASSRTSGSADTQYF | TGTGCCAGCAGCAGGACTAGCGGGAGCGCAGATACGCAGTATTTT
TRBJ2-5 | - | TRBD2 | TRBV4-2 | CASSQVGGRGQETQYF | TGTGCCAGCAGCCAAGTCGGCGGGAGAGGACAAGAGACCCAGTACTTC